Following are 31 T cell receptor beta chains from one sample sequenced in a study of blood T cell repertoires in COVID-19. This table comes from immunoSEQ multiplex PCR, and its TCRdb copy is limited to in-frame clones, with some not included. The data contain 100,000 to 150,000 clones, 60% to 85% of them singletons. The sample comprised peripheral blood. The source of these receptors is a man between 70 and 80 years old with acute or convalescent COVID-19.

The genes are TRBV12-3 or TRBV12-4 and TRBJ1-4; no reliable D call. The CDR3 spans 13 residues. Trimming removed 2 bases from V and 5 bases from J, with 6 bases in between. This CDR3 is CASSLRENEKLFF. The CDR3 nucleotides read TGTGCCAGCAGTTTACGGGAGAATGAAAAACTGTTTTTT.

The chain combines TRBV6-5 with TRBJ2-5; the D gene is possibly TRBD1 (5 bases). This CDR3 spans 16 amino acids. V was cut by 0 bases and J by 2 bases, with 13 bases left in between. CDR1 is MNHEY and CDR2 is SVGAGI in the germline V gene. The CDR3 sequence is CASSYSQGIPQETQYF. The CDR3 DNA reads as TGTGCCAGCAGTTACTCGCAGGGAATACCGCAAGAGACCCAGTACTTC.

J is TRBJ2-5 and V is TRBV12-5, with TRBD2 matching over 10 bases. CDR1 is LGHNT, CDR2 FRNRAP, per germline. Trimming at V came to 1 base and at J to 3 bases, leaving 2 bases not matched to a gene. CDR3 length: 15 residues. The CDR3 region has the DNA TGTGCTAGTGGTTTGGAGCTAGCGGGAGAAGAGACCCAGTACTTC. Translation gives CASGLELAGEETQYF. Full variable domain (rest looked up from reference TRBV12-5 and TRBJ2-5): DARVTQTPRHKVTEMGQEVTMRCQPILGHNTVFWYRQTMMQGLELLAYFRNRAPLDDSGMPKDRFSAEMPDATLATLKIQPSEPRDSAVYFCASGLELAGEETQYFGPGTRLLVL.

CDR3 coding DNA: TGCGCCAGCAAGTGGCGTGTTCGGCGGGCCTACCTCTACGAGCAGTACTTC. This gives the protein CASKWRVRRAYLYEQYF. The V gene is TRBV5-1, the J gene TRBJ2-7; D possibly corresponds to TRBD2 (5 bases). The germline CDR1 and CDR2 sequences are SGHRS and YFSETQ. The CDR3 spans 17 residues. V was cut by 6 bases and J by 3 bases, with 25 bases left in between.

The CDR3 DNA follows: TGTGCCAGCAGCCGAAACTACGGGTTGTATGGCACAGATACGCAGTATTTT. Residues: CASSRNYGLYGTDTQYF. The chain couples TRBV3-1 (or the pseudogene TRBV3-2) to TRBJ2-3; D is unresolved. Per the germline V gene, CDR1 is LGHDT and CDR2 is YNNKEL (reference sequence). This CDR3 has 17 residues. V was clipped by 4 bases and J by 1 base, with 18 bases between them.

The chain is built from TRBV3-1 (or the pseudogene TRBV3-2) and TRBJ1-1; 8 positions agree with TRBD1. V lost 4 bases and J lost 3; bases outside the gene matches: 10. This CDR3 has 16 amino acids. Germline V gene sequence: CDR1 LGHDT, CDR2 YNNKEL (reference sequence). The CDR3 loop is CASSPGGQGGYTEAFF. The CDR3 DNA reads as TGTGCCAGCAGCCCAGGGGGCCAGGGAGGGTACACTGAAGCTTTCTTT.

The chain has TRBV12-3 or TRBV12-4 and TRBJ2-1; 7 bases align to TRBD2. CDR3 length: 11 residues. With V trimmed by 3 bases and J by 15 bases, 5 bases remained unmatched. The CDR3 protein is CASSFGLVRFF. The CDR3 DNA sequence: TGTGCCAGCAGTTTTGGACTAGTAAGGTTCTTC.

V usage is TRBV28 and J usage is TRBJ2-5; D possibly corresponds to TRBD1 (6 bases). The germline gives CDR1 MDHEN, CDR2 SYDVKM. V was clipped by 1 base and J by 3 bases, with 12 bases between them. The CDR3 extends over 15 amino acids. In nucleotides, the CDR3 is TGTGCCAGCAGTTTATTGGGGAACAGGGAAGAGACCCAGTACTTC. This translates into CASSLLGNREETQYF.

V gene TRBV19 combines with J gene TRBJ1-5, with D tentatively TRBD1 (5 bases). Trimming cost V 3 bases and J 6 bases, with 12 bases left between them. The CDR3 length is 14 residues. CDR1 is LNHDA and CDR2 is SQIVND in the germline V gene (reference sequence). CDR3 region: CASSILPQGQPQHF. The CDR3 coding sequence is TGTGCCAGTAGTATCCTTCCCCAGGGTCAGCCCCAGCATTTT.

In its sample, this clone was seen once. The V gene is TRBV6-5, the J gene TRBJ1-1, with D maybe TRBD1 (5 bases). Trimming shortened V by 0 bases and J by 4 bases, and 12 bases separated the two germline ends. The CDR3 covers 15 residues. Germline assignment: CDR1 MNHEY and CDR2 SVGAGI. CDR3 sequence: CASSYSGGVTTEAFF. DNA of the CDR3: TGTGCCAGCAGTTACTCCGGGGGTGTGACCACTGAAGCTTTCTTT.

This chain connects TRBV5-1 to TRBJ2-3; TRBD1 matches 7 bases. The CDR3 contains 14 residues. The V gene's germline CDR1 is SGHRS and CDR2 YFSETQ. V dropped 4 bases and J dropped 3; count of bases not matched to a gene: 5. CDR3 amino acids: CASSTVQGTDTQYF. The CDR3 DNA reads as TGCGCCAGCAGCACGGTACAGGGGACAGATACGCAGTATTTT.

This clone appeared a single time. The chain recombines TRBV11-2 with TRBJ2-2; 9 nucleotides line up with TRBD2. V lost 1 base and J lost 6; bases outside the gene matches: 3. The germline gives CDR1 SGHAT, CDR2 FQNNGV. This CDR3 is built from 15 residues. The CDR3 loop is CASSLVRGGPGELFF. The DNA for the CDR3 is TGTGCCAGCAGCTTAGTGCGGGGGGGCCCCGGGGAGCTGTTTTTT.

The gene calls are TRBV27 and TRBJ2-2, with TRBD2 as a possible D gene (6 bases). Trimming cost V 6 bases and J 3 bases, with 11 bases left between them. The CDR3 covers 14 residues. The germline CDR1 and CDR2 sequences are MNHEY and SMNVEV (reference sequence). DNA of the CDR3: TGTGCCAGCAGCCTGGACTACTACACCGGGGAGCTGTTTTTT. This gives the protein CASSLDYYTGELFF.

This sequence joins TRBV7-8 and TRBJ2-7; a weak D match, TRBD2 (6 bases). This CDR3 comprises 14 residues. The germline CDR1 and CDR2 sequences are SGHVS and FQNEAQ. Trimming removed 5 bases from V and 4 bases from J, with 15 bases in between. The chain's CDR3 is CASSRTAEGYEQYF. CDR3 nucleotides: TGTGCCAGCAGCCGAACGGCGGAGGGATACGAGCAGTACTTC. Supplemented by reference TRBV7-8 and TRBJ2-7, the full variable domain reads GAGVSQSPRYKVAKRGQDVALRCDPISGHVSLFWYQQALGQGPEFLTYFQNEAQLDKSGLPSDRFFAERPEGSVSTLKIQRTQQEDSAVYLCASSRTAEGYEQYFGPGTRLTVT.

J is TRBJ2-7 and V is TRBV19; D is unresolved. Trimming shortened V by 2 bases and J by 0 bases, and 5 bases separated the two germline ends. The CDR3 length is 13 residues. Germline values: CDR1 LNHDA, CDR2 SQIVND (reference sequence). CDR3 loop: CASSITDSYEQYF. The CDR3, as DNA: TGTGCCAGTAGTATAACAGACTCCTACGAGCAGTACTTC.

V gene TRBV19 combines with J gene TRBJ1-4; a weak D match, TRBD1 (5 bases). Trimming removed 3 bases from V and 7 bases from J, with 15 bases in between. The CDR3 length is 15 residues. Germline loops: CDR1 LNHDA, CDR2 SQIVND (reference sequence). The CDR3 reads CASSIQGGNLEKLFF. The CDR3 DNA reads TGTGCCAGTAGTATCCAGGGAGGCAACCTTGAAAAACTGTTTTTT.

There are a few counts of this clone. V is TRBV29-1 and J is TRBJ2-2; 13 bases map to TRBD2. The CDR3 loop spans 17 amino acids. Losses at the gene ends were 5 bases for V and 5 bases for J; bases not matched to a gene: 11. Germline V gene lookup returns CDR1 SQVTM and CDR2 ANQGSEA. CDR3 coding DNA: TGCAGCGTTAGAAGGACTAGCGGGAGCGTAGAGACCGGGGAGCTGTTTTTT. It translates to CSVRRTSGSVETGELFF.

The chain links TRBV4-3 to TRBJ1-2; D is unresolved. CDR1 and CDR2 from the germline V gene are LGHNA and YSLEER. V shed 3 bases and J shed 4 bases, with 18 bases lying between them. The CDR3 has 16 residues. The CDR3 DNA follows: TGCGCCAGCAGCCAGGAAACTACGGGTGCGAGCTATGGCTACACCTTC. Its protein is CASSQETTGASYGYTF.

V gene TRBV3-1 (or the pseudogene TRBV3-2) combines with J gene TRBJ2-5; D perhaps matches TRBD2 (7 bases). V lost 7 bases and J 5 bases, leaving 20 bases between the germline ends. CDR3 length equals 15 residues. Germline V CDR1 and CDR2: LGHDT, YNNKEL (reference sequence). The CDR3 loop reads CASTPGRGARETQYF. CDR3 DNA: TGTGCCAGCACCCCAGGGAGGGGGGCAAGGGAGACCCAGTACTTC.

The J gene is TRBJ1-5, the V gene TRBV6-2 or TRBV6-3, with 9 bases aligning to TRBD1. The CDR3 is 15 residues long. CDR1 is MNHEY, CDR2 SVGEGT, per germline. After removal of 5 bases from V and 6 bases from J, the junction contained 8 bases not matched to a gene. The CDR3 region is CASSTTGGAGQPQHF. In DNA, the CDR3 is TGTGCCAGCAGTACTACAGGGGGCGCGGGTCAGCCCCAGCATTTT.

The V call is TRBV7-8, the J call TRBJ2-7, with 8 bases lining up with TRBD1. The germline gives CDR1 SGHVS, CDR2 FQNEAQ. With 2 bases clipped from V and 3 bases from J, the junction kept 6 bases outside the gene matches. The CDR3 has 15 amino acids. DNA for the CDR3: TGTGCCAGCAGCTTATCGACAGGGGATCTCTACGAGCAGTACTTC. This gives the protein CASSLSTGDLYEQYF.

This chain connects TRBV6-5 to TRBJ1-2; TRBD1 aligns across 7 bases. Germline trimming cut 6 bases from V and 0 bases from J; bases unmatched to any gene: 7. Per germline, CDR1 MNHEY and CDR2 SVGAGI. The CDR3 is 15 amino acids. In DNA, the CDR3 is TGTGCCAGCAGCTTATACGGACAGGCTAACTATGGCTACACCTTC. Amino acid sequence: CASSLYGQANYGYTF.

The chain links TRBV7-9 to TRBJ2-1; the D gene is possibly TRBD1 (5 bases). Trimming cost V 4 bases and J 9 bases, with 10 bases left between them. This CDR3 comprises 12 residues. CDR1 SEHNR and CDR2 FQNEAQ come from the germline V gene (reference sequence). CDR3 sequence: CASSSQGGEQFF. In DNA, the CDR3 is TGTGCCAGCAGCTCCCAGGGTGGTGAGCAGTTCTTC.

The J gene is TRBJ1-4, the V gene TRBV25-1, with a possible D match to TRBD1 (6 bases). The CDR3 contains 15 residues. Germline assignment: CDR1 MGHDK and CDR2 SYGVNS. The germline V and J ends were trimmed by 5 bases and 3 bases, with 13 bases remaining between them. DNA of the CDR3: TGTGCCAGCAGTTCCCTACAGGGATCTAATGAAAAACTGTTTTTT. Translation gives CASSSLQGSNEKLFF.

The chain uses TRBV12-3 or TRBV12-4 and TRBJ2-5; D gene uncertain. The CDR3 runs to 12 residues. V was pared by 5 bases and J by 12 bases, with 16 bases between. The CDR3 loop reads CASSVIAGLKYF. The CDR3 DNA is TGTGCCAGCAGTGTTATCGCCGGGTTGAAGTACTTC.

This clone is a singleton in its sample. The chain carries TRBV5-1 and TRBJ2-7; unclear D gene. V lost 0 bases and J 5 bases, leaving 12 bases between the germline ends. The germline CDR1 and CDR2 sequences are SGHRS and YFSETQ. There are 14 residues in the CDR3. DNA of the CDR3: TGCGCCAGCAGCTTGGAGAATAGCATCAACGAGCAGTACTTC. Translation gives CASSLENSINEQYF.

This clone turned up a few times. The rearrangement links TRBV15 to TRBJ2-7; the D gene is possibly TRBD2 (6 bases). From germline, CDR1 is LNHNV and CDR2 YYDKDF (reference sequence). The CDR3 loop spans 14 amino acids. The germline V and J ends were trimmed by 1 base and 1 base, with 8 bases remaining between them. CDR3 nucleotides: TGTGCCACCAGCAGAGGAGGGACTTCCTACGAGCAGTACTTC. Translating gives CATSRGGTSYEQYF.

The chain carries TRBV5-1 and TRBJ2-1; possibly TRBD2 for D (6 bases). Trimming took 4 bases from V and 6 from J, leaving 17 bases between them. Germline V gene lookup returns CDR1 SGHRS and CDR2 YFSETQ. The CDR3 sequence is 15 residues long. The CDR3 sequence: CASSLTSLPGNEQFF. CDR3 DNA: TGCGCCAGCAGCCTAACTAGCTTACCGGGCAATGAGCAGTTCTTC.

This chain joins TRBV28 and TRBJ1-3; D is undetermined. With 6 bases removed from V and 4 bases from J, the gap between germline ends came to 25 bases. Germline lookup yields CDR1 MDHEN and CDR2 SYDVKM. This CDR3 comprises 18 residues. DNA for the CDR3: TGTGCCAGCAGATTTACGCCTAGCGGGCTCGGGAGCGGAAACACCATATATTTT. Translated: CASRFTPSGLGSGNTIYF.

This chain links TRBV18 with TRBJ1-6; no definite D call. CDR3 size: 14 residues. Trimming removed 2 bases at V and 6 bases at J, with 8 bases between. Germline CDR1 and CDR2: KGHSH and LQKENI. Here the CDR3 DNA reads TGTGCCAGCTCACCAGGGCAGACTAATTCACCCCTCCACTTT. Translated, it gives CASSPGQTNSPLHF.

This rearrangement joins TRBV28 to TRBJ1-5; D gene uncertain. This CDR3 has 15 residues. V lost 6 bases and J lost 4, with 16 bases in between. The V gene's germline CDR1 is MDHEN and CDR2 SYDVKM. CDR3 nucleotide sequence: TGTGCCAGCAGCAAGCCGCAGGTTCTGAATCAGCCCCAGCATTTT. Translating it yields CASSKPQVLNQPQHF.